This TCR beta chain was observed in a study of blood T cells in healthy people across ages. Combining a sample-barcoded 5' primer with a J-beta primer mix, a second PCR ran for about 7 to 11 cycles. TCRdb analysed the 5' RACE reads with MiXCR anew, one entry per CDR3 protein. This sample yields some 760,000 distinct CDR3 sequences, of which about 25% are seen a single time; 9.4% belongs to the top ten. Per germline, CDR1 MDHEN and CDR2 SYDVKM. The CDR3 covers 13 residues. This clonotype came up a few times. Relative to the germline gene, one junction end is altered; a read error may explain this. The same specimen was also included in a second study, on T cells of mothers and their children.

Sequenced sample: blood. The TCR was taken from a boy under 18 in good health. The chain uses TRBV28 and TRBJ1-5; D is unresolved. CDR3: CATSQISNQPQHF. The CDR3, as DNA: TGTGCCACCAGTCAGATCAGCAATCAGCCCCAGCATTTT.